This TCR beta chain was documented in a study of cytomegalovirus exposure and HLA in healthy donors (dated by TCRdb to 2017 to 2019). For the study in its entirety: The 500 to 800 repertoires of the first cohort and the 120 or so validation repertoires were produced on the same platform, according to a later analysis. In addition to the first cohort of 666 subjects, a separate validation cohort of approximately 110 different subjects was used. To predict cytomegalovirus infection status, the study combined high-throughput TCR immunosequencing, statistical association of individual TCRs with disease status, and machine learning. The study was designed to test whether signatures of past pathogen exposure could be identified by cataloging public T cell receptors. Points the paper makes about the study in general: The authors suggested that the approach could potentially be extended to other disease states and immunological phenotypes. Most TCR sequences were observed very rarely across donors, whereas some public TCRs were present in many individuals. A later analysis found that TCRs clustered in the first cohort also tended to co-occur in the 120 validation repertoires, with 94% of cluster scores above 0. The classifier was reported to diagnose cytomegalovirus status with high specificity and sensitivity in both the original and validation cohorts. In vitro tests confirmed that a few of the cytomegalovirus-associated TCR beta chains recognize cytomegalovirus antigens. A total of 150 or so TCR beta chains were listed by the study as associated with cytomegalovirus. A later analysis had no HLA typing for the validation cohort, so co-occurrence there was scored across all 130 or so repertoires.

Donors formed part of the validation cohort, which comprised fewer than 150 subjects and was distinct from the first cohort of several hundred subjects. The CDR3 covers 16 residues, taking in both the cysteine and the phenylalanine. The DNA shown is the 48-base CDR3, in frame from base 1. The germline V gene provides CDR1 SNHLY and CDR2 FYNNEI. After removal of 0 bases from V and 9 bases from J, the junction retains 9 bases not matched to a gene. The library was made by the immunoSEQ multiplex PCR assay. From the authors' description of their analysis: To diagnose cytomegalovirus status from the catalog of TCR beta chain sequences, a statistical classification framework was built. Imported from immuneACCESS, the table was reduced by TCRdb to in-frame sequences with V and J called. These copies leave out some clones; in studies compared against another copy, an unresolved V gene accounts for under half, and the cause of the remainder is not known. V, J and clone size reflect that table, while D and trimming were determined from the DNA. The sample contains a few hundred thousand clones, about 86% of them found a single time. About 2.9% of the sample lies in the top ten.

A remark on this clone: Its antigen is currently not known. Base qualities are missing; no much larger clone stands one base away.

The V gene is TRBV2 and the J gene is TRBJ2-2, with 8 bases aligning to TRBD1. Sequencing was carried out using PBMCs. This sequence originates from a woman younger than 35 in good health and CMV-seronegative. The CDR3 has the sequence CASSEAVTGAGWELFF. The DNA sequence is TGTGCCAGCAGTGAAGCTGTGACAGGGGCGGGGTGGGAGCTGTTTTTT.